Listed here is a single T cell receptor beta chain. The antigen this receptor binds is unknown. Base qualities are not at hand, and no much larger clone is one base apart. V is clipped by 3 bases and J by 6 bases, and the sequence between their germline boundaries is 12 bases long. Reading the germline V gene (reference sequence) gives CDR1 MNHEY and CDR2 SMNVEV. CDR3 length: 14 amino acids, cysteine to phenylalanine. Only the CDR3 DNA is retained, 42 bases long and in frame from the first base. The protocol used for the library was the immunoSEQ multiplex PCR assay. RNA was extracted from all samples and reverse transcribed into cDNA, which served as template for TCR sequencing. First-strand cDNA was synthesized using SuperScript III with a 2:1 mix of oligo-dT and random hexamers. A synthetic immune receptor repertoire was used to gauge amplification bias, and whatever bias remained was removed computationally. In the source study's methods: Raw reads were preprocessed for error removal, and CDR3 was defined according to IMGT conventions as running from the conserved cysteine to phenylalanine. To get clonality, Shannon entropy was normalized by log2 of the number of productive unique TCRs and the result was subtracted from 1. Whether scalp clones were CD4 or CD8 was inferred by matching scalp TCRbeta sequences against CD4 and CD8 repertoires sorted from blood. This immuneACCESS table, as held by TCRdb, lists in-frame sequences with V and J called but not all clones. Of the missing ones, under half trace to an unresolved V gene in checked studies; the others have no known cause. V and J calls plus clone size are reproduced from that table; the DNA served to infer D and trimming. Counted in this sample were 120,000 to 150,000 clones; 75% to 85% of them appeared once. The ten largest make up 20% to 25% of the sample.

This sample stems from a study of CD8+ T cells in alopecia areata listed by TCRdb under 2018. For context, the study as a whole: Treated patients were enrolled in an open-label pilot trial of oral tofacitinib, 5 to 10 mg twice daily, for moderate-to-severe alopecia areata. Tofacitinib was administered for 6 to 18 months, and 6 months of follow-up off drug were then conducted to assess delayed response and recurrence. For the treated patients, the SALT score, which quantifies what percentage of scalp surface area is affected, served as the measure of disease severity. High-throughput TCRbeta sequencing was used to examine T cell clonal expansion in alopecia areata in both the C3H/HeJ mouse model and human patients. Human TCRbeta sequencing covered scalp tissue and sorted CD4+ and CD8+ peripheral blood T cells from patchy and totalis/universalis alopecia areata patients and healthy controls. Tofacitinib-treated patients had biopsies at baseline and at 4 and 24 weeks of treatment, with a later scalp biopsy in several patients. Scalp clonality was compared across normal scalp (n=4), patchy alopecia areata scalp (n=8), and alopecia totalis/universalis scalp (n=8). The RNA source kit depended on sample type: the PAXgene miRNA kit for fixed scalp, the miRNeasy kit for PBMCs, and the RNeasy kit for mouse skin. TCRbeta CDR3 regions were amplified by immunoSEQ multiplex PCR using 35 Vbeta forward and 13 Jbeta reverse primers.

What the authors observed across the whole study: Resident alphabeta T cells in normal human skin are also sequenced, complicating scalp TCR repertoire analysis, unlike mouse skin dominated by gammadelta T cells. Because the treated cohort was small and had only one nonresponder, larger studies are needed to examine links between baseline CD8+ expansion and response. During tofacitinib treatment, many expanded lesional clones stuck around in both scalp and blood, and this persistence may partly explain why relapse happens after treatment is stopped. Scalp clonality and the number of expanded CD8+ clones among the top 100 scalp clones were significantly decreased by tofacitinib. Compared with mice, TCR sequences shared between patients were less clear, possibly partly because of HLA diversity across the patient population. Compared with normal scalp, lesional scalp, particularly in alopecia totalis/universalis, had higher clonality and more expanded CD8+ clones, which suggests antigenic drive.

Taken with the paper, the label for time point translates to: less than five weeks on oral tofacitinib. The label giving this sample's treatment or condition can be read as: oral pan-JAK inhibitor, 5-10 mg twice daily. Lesional scalp punch biopsies and peripheral blood were collected from alopecia areata patients. After PBMCs were isolated by density centrifugation and stained for CD3, CD4 and CD8, a FACSAria was used to sort CD4+ and CD8+ T cells. This receptor was obtained from a human donor with alopecia areata. Specimen: CD8+ T cells sorted from blood, collected at week 4, from a patient treated with tofacitinib. The rearranged chain carries TRBV27 and TRBJ2-1; perhaps TRBD1 is the D gene, with 6 bases matching. The CDR3 corresponds to CASSFLGQFNEQFF. The nucleotides are TGTGCCAGCAGTTTTTTAGGACAGTTCAATGAGCAGTTCTTC.